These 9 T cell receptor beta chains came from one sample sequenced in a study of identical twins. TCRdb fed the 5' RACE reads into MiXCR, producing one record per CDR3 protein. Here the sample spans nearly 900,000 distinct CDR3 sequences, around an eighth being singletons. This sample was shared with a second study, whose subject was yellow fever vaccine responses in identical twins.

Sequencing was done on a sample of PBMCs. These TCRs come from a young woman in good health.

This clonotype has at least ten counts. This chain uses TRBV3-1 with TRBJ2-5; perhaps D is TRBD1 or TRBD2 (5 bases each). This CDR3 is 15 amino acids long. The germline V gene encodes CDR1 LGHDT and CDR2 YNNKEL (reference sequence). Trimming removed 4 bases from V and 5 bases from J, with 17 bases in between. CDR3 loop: CASSLSGTEVETQYF. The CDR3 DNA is TGTGCCAGCAGCCTCTCCGGGACGGAGGTTGAGACCCAGTACTTC.

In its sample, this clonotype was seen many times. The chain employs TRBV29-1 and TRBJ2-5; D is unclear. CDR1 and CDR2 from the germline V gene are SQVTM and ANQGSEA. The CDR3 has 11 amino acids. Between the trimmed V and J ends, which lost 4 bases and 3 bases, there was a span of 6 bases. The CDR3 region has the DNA TGCAGCGTTGTCAGAAAAGAGACCCAGTACTTC. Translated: CSVVRKETQYF.

The CDR3 loop is CSGGDRTDTQYF. CDR3 coding DNA: TGCAGCGGGGGGGACCGCACAGATACGCAGTATTTT. The rearrangement joins TRBV20-1 to TRBJ2-3; TRBD2 matches at 8 bases. Germline-derived CDR1 and CDR2 are DFQATT and SNEGSKA (reference sequence). The CDR3 extends over 12 amino acids.

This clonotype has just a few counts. The DNA of the CDR3 is TGCAGTGCTAGAGCCGCGCACTACAGAAATGAGCAGTTCTTC. It is translated as CSARAAHYRNEQFF. The chain recombines TRBV20-1 with TRBJ2-1; the D is unclear. CDR1 is DFQATT and CDR2 is SNEGSKA in the germline V gene (reference sequence). The V and J ends lost 1 base and 7 bases respectively, with 14 bases between them. The CDR3 sequence is 14 residues long.

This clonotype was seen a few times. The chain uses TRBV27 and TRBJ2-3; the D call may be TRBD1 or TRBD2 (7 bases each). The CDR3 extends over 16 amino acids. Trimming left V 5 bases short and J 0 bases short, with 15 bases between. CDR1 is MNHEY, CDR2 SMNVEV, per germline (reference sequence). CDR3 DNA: TGTGCCAGCAGTCCAGGGGGAGGGCCGAGCACAGATACGCAGTATTTT. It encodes CASSPGGGPSTDTQYF.

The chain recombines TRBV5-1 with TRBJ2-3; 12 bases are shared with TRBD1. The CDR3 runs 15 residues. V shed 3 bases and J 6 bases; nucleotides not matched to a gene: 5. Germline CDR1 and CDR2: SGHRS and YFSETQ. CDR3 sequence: CASSSGQGARDTQYF. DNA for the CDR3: TGCGCCAGCAGCTCGGGACAGGGGGCTCGCGATACGCAGTATTTT. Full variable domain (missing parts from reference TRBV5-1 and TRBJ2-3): KAGVTQTPRYLIKTRGQQVTLSCSPISGHRSVSWYQQTPGQGLQFLFEYFSETQRNKGNFPGRFSGRQFSNSRSEMNVSTLELGDSALYLCASSSGQGARDTQYFGPGTRLTVL.

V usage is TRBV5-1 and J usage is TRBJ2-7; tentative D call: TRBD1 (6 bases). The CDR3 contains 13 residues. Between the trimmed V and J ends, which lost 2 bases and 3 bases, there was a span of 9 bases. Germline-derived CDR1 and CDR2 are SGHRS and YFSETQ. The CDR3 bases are TGCGCCAGCAGCTTAGGACAGAACTACGAGCAGTACGTC. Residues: CASSLGQNYEQYV.

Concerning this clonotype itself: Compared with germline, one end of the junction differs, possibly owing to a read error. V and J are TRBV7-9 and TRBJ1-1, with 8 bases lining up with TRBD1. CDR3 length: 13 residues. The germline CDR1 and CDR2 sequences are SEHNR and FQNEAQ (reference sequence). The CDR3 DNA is TGTGCCAGCAGCTACCGACAGGGGAGGAACACAATCTTT. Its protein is CASSYRQGRNTIF.

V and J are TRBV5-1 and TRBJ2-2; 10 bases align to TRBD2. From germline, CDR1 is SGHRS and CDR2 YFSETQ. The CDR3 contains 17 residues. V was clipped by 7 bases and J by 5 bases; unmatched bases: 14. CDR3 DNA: TGCGCCAGCGCCCGCGTCCTAGCGGGGGCAGGGACCGGGGAGCTGTTTTTT. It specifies CASARVLAGAGTGELFF.